These T cell receptor beta chains were read from a single sample in a study of blood T cell repertoires in COVID-19. Assay: immunoSEQ multiplex PCR; the TCRdb copy retains only in-frame clones and omits some. The sample records some 200,000 clones, about 89% being singletons. The source material was PBMCs or T cells enriched from blood (not recorded which). These receptors came from a woman between 18 and 29 years old who had recovered from COVID-19. CDR3s include the opening cysteine and the closing phenylalanine or tryptophan. A D gene is named only where the DNA matches it firmly. Some rows mark clone size as missing; the rest say once, few, many or name a class of expanded clone.

few,TRBJ1-2,14,TRBV5-1,TRBD1,CASSLDRGDYGYTF,TGCGCCAGCAGCTTGGACAGGGGAGACTATGGCTACACCTTC
-,TRBJ2-3,13,TRBV19,-,CASKWGPTDTQYF,TGTGCCAGTAAGTGGGGGCCCACAGATACGCAGTATTTT
-,TRBJ1-4,16,TRBV7-9,-,CASSPRDSEANEKLFF,TGTGCCAGCAGCCCCCGGGACTCGGAGGCTAATGAAAAACTGTTTTTT
-,TRBJ1-6,13,TRBV14,-,CASSQRKDSPLHF,TGTGCCAGCAGCCAGCGAAAAGATTCACCCCTCCACTTT
-,TRBJ2-1,19,TRBV4-2,-,CASSQVGLGSAVSYNEQFF,TGTGCCAGCAGCCAAGTTGGTCTGGGGAGTGCAGTTTCCTACAATGAGCAGTTCTTC
-,TRBJ2-3,18,TRBV19,TRBD2,CASSIKVWRGMITDTQYF,TGTGCCAGTAGTATTAAGGTCTGGCGGGGGATGATCACAGATACGCAGTATTTT
-,TRBJ2-6,14,TRBV2,-,CAITTGYGANVLTF,TGTGCCATCACAACAGGGTACGGGGCCAACGTCCTGACTTTC
-,TRBJ2-7,16,TRBV25-1,-,CASKLNRVGVIYEQYF,TGTGCCAGCAAATTAAACAGGGTCGGGGTTATTTACGAGCAGTACTTC
once,TRBJ2-3,15,TRBV2,TRBD1,CASSTGTGWMDTQYF,TGTGCCAGCAGCACCGGGACAGGGTGGATGGATACGCAGTATTTT
-,TRBJ2-5,15,TRBV6-5,-,CASSYWTARGETQYF,TGTGCCAGCAGTTACTGGACAGCTAGGGGAGAGACCCAGTACTTC
-,TRBJ2-2,14,TRBV7-9,TRBD2,CASIGLGWTGELFF,TGTGCCAGCATCGGACTAGGTTGGACCGGGGAGCTGTTTTTT
-,TRBJ1-1,13,TRBV29-1,TRBD1,CSVQVGGDTEAFF,TGCAGCGTTCAGGTAGGGGGCGACACTGAAGCTTTCTTT
few,TRBJ1-1,12,TRBV5-8,-,CASSLQYTEAFF,TGTGCCAGCAGCCTCCAGTACACTGAAGCTTTCTTT
once,TRBJ2-7,12,TRBV2,TRBD2,CASRERGDEQYF,TGTGCCAGCAGGGAGCGGGGGGACGAGCAGTACTTC
-,TRBJ1-4,19,TRBV3-1/TRBV3-2,TRBD1,CASSQSTFGTGETNEKLFF,TGTGCCAGCAGCCAAAGTACCTTTGGCACAGGGGAGACTAATGAAAAACTGTTTTTT
few,TRBJ2-1,15,TRBV7-7,-,CASSLDGSSYNEQFF,TGTGCCAGCAGCTTAGATGGCAGCTCCTACAATGAGCAGTTCTTC
-,TRBJ2-3,11,TRBV29-1,-,CSVSPRDTQYF,TGCAGCGTTTCCCCGAGGGATACGCAGTATTTT
-,TRBJ1-5,19,TRBV23-1,TRBD1,CASSQISGAPGQGVQPQHF,TGCGCCAGCAGTCAAATATCGGGGGCCCCGGGACAGGGGGTTCAGCCCCAGCATTTT
-,TRBJ1-1,13,TRBV28,-,CASSMDLDTEAFF,TGTGCCAGCAGCATGGATCTAGACACTGAAGCTTTCTTT
-,TRBJ1-5,15,TRBV19,-,CASSTPGQGNQPQHF,TGTGCCAGTAGTACCCCAGGGCAGGGGAATCAGCCCCAGCATTTT
-,TRBJ1-1,14,TRBV5-5,-,CASSFGGQSTEAFF,TGTGCCAGCAGCTTTGGCGGGCAGAGCACTGAAGCTTTCTTT
once,TRBJ2-7,14,TRBV9,-,CASSVGSDTTEQYF,TGTGCCAGCAGCGTAGGGTCAGATACTACCGAGCAGTACTTC
-,TRBJ2-1,11,TRBV20-1,-,CSVSRRGEQFF,TGCAGTGTTTCCCGCCGCGGGGAGCAGTTCTTC
-,TRBJ1-1,13,TRBV30,-,CAWSIGDSTEAFF,TGTGCCTGGAGTATAGGAGATTCCACTGAAGCTTTCTTT
-,TRBJ2-6,16,TRBV7-9,-,CASSLEPRAGANVLTF,TGTGCCAGCAGCTTAGAGCCCAGGGCTGGGGCCAACGTCCTGACTTTC
-,TRBJ2-7,16,TRBV25-1,TRBD2,CASSDVRTSRAYEQYF,TGTGCCAGCAGTGACGTCCGGACTAGTAGGGCCTACGAGCAGTACTTC
-,TRBJ1-2,13,TRBV6-5,-,CASSPTVNYGYTF,TGTGCCAGCAGCCCAACAGTTAACTATGGCTACACCTTC
many,TRBJ2-3,19,TRBV4-2,TRBD2,CASSQDLTSGGASTDTQYF,TGTGCCAGCAGCCAAGATCTGACTAGCGGGGGGGCTAGCACAGATACGCAGTATTTT
-,TRBJ1-6,14,TRBV7-9,TRBD1,CASGADRGWSPLHF,TGTGCCAGCGGGGCGGACAGGGGTTGGTCACCCCTCCACTTT
-,TRBJ1-2,14,TRBV25-1,-,CASSGDTLALGYTF,TGTGCCAGCAGTGGGGACACTCTCGCCCTCGGCTACACCTTC
-,TRBJ1-6,15,TRBV5-4,TRBD1,CASSPGQDSNSPLHF,TGTGCCAGCAGCCCCGGACAGGATTCGAATTCACCCCTCCACTTT
once,TRBJ2-2,13,TRBV9,-,CASSVAGTGELFF,TGTGCCAGCAGCGTAGCAGGCACCGGGGAGCTGTTTTTT
-,TRBJ1-6,15,TRBV11-2,-,CASRGAIAGDSPLHF,TGTGCCAGCAGGGGGGCTATTGCCGGAGATTCACCCCTCCACTTT
-,TRBJ1-2,15,TRBV7-2,TRBD1,CASSLRDRGNYGYTF,TGTGCCAGCAGCTTAAGGGACAGGGGCAACTATGGCTACACCTTC
-,TRBJ2-3,16,TRBV30,TRBD1,CAWSDYWDRGQDTQYF,TGTGCCTGGAGTGATTACTGGGACAGGGGGCAAGATACGCAGTATTTT
-,TRBJ2-5,13,TRBV28,-,CASTEATQETQYF,TGTGCCAGCACCGAGGCCACTCAAGAGACCCAGTACTTC
-,TRBJ1-2,15,TRBV3-1/TRBV3-2,-,CASSLLRTDNYGYTF,TGTGCCAGCAGCCTACTTAGGACAGACAACTATGGCTACACCTTC
-,TRBJ2-1,16,TRBV14,TRBD2,CASSLAGGGADNEQFF,TGTGCCAGCAGCCTAGCGGGGGGGGGCGCTGACAATGAGCAGTTCTTC
-,TRBJ2-7,14,TRBV27,-,CASSAGLVPYEQYF,TGTGCCAGCAGTGCAGGACTGGTCCCCTACGAGCAGTACTTC
-,TRBJ2-7,16,TRBV3-1/TRBV3-2,-,CASSQGVVAVIYEQYF,TGTGCCAGCAGCCAAGGTGTTGTAGCGGTCATCTACGAGCAGTACTTC
-,TRBJ2-7,15,TRBV28,TRBD1,CASSGVGQGSYEQYF,TGTGCCAGCAGTGGGGTGGGACAGGGATCCTACGAGCAGTACTTC
-,TRBJ1-2,16,TRBV5-1,TRBD1,CASSSRGPGTGNGYTF,TGCGCCAGCAGCTCGCGCGGCCCCGGGACAGGGAATGGCTACACCTTC
once,TRBJ1-2,14,TRBV6-1,-,CASSERRFGYGYTF,TGTGCCAGCAGTGAAAGGAGGTTTGGCTATGGCTACACCTTC
-,TRBJ1-3,14,TRBV30,-,CAWGPRVSGNTIYF,TGTGCCTGGGGCCCCAGGGTGTCTGGAAACACCATATATTTT
-,TRBJ2-5,13,TRBV5-4,-,CASSWDSQETQYF,TGTGCCAGCAGCTGGGACTCCCAAGAGACCCAGTACTTC
once,TRBJ2-1,15,TRBV6-6,TRBD1,CASSTGQGIRNEQFF,TGTGCCAGCAGCACCGGACAGGGAATACGCAATGAGCAGTTCTTC